This is a list of T cell receptor beta chains from one sample in a study of CD8 T cells in ankylosing spondylitis. TCRdb redid the calling of the 5' RACE reads with MiXCR, one entry per CDR3 protein. The table shows a few hundred thousand distinct CDR3 sequences, with about a sixth occurring only once. The sample taken for sequencing was blood, either unsorted or a sorted T cell fraction (not recorded which). The receptors originated from a male donor with ankylosing spondylitis. Both conserved end residues are part of each CDR3. The order of the fields is J gene, CDR3 length, V gene, D gene, clone size, CDR3 DNA, CDR3 protein. D genes are given only for firm matches. Clone size is stated in some rows and not others, as once, few, many or a class when expanded.

J gene: TRBJ2-3; CDR3 length: 13; V gene: TRBV6-6; D gene: -; clone size: once; CDR3 DNA: TGTGCCAGCAGTTACTCATCTCTGAATACGCAGTATTTT; CDR3 protein: CASSYSSLNTQYF
J gene: TRBJ2-1; CDR3 length: 18; V gene: TRBV15; D gene: TRBD2; clone size: -; CDR3 DNA: TGTGCCACCAGCAGTGACTGGACTAGCGGGAGGGCCGCCAATGAGCAGTTCTTC; CDR3 protein: CATSSDWTSGRAANEQFF
J gene: TRBJ2-7; CDR3 length: 15; V gene: TRBV5-1; D gene: TRBD2; clone size: -; CDR3 DNA: TGCGCCAGCAGCTTGGAACTAGCGGGACTAGGCGAGCAGTACTTC; CDR3 protein: CASSLELAGLGEQYF
J gene: TRBJ2-1; CDR3 length: 13; V gene: TRBV18; D gene: TRBD2; clone size: -; CDR3 DNA: TGTGCCAGCTCAACGGGAGGCCACAATGAGCAGTTCTTC; CDR3 protein: CASSTGGHNEQFF
J gene: TRBJ1-1; CDR3 length: 16; V gene: TRBV12-3/TRBV12-4; D gene: -; clone size: -; CDR3 DNA: TGTGCCAGCAGTTTTGAGGGGAACAGGTATAGGACTGAAGCTTTCTTT; CDR3 protein: CASSFEGNRYRTEAFF
J gene: TRBJ1-2; CDR3 length: 14; V gene: TRBV6-5; D gene: -; clone size: few; CDR3 DNA: TGTGCCAGCAGTTACCGCGAGAGTAACTATGGCTACACCTTC; CDR3 protein: CASSYRESNYGYTF
J gene: TRBJ2-3; CDR3 length: 15; V gene: TRBV7-2; D gene: -; clone size: few; CDR3 DNA: TGTGCCAGCAGCTTAGTGTCAGTACGCACAGATACGCAGTATTTT; CDR3 protein: CASSLVSVRTDTQYF
J gene: TRBJ1-1; CDR3 length: 13; V gene: TRBV12-3/TRBV12-4; D gene: -; clone size: once; CDR3 DNA: TGTGCCAGCAGTTTATCTAAACGGGGTGAAGCTTTCTTT; CDR3 protein: CASSLSKRGEAFF
J gene: TRBJ2-7; CDR3 length: 15; V gene: TRBV5-1; D gene: TRBD1; clone size: few; CDR3 DNA: TGCGCCAGCAGTCCACAGGGGCAGAGCTCCTACGAGCAGTACTTC; CDR3 protein: CASSPQGQSSYEQYF
J gene: TRBJ2-6; CDR3 length: 16; V gene: TRBV6-5; D gene: TRBD2; clone size: -; CDR3 DNA: TGTGCCACCAGATATAGCGGGAGCTCTGGGGCCAACGTCCTGACTTTC; CDR3 protein: CATRYSGSSGANVLTF
J gene: TRBJ2-7; CDR3 length: 15; V gene: TRBV27; D gene: TRBD1; clone size: few; CDR3 DNA: TGTGCCAGCAAGATCCCCGGGACAGGGGTAAACGAGCAGTACTTC; CDR3 protein: CASKIPGTGVNEQYF
J gene: TRBJ2-2; CDR3 length: 15; V gene: TRBV4-1; D gene: -; clone size: -; CDR3 DNA: TGCGCCAGCAGCCAAGTTGGGCGGAACACCGGGGAGCTGTTTTTT; CDR3 protein: CASSQVGRNTGELFF
J gene: TRBJ1-1; CDR3 length: 16; V gene: TRBV16; D gene: TRBD1; clone size: -; CDR3 DNA: TGTGCCAGCAGCCCCGGACAGGGGCAGGGCAGGACTGAAGCTTTCTTT; CDR3 protein: CASSPGQGQGRTEAFF
J gene: TRBJ2-2; CDR3 length: 15; V gene: TRBV3-1; D gene: TRBD1; clone size: few; CDR3 DNA: TGTGCCAGCAGCCAGGCTGACAGGGCGTCCGGGGAGCTGTTTTTT; CDR3 protein: CASSQADRASGELFF
J gene: TRBJ1-3; CDR3 length: 11; V gene: TRBV29-1; D gene: -; clone size: -; CDR3 DNA: TGCAGCGTCAGACCGAGAAACACCATATATTTT; CDR3 protein: CSVRPRNTIYF
J gene: TRBJ1-5; CDR3 length: 17; V gene: TRBV20-1; D gene: -; clone size: -; CDR3 DNA: TGCTGTGCTACGCCCGTGGGGGTGATCAGATCAGATCAGCCCCAGCATTTT; CDR3 protein: CCATPVGVIRSDQPQHF